Sequencing of this T cell receptor (beta chain) was carried out in a study of T cells in Graves' hyperthyroidism and ophthalmopathy. Researchers amplified the TCR beta CDR3 regions from RNA transcripts. The HTBI set primed first-round TCR CDR3 RT-PCR. TCRdb processed the multiplex PCR reads anew with MiXCR; each CDR3 protein has one entry. The data show around 690,000 distinct CDR3 sequences, roughly a sixth seen once. This CDR3 is 16 amino acids long. The J segment lost 5 bases and the V segment lost 5 bases, leaving 13 bases of the junction unmatched. CDR1 is SGHAT and CDR2 is FQNNGV in the germline V gene. This clonotype was seen ten or more times.

The origin of this receptor is a man aged 45-65 years with Graves' hyperthyroidism. The chain joins TRBV11-2 to TRBJ2-3; TRBD1 matches 7 bases. The material sequenced was blood. In DNA form, the CDR3 reads TGTGCCAGCAGCCTCCCTAGGACAGGAAAGATAGATACGCAGTATTTT. It specifies CASSLPRTGKIDTQYF.